This T cell receptor beta chain was captured by sequencing in a study of blood T cell repertoires in COVID-19 (dated by TCRdb to about 2020). Some background on the complete study: The collaborator samples originated in the United States, Italy and Spain and spanned the acute and convalescent phases of COVID-19. Subjects who had been exposed to COVID-19, were actively infected with it, or had recovered from it provided the deeply sampled blood TCRbeta repertoires that made up the dataset. The material from the prospective study consisted of cDNA or gDNA derived from T cells, B-cell-depleted T cells, or PBMCs. Where available, HLA class I and class II types were obtained from metadata supplied by the sample provider rather than from assay-based typing. The repertoires were released in a freely available public database meant as a resource for research on the immune response to SARS-CoV-2. Nearly every sample came with metadata listing a de-identified subject ID, COVID-19 status, age in years and sex. Samples were obtained from the ongoing ImmuneRACE study (first 160 participants) and from about 1,300 subjects provided by 6 global collaborators. The paper's findings and limits, for the study overall: The quantity of clinical and demographic metadata differed by source and by participant and was supplied without curation.

Whole blood was collected in K2EDTA tubes by collaborating institutions according to the institutions' own protocols. For TCRbeta analysis, collaborators shipped samples in one of three forms: frozen whole blood, isolated PBMCs, or DNA extracted from either of those sample types. With respect to this clone: The target of this receptor is not known. No much larger clone is present one base from it, and per-base qualities are unavailable.

The immunoSEQ Assay, a bias-controlled multiplex PCR, was used to amplify TCRbeta CDR3 regions from genomic DNA. Per the original workflow: Nucleated cell counts per sample were estimated from amplification of reference gene primers within the assay. To quantify the absolute abundance of each unique TCRbeta CDR3 rearrangement, sequence reads were collapsed and filtered. For each sample, productive Simpson clonality was calculated as the square root of Simpson's diversity index across productive rearrangements. The immuneACCESS repertoire file appears here via TCRdb, limited to in-frame rearrangements. These files lack a portion of the clones; in checked studies, under half of the deficit traces to unresolved V genes, and the cause of the others is not known. That table is the source of V, J and clone size, and D and trimming were worked out from the DNA. The sample table lists some 200,000 clones, approximately 81% of them with a count of one. The ten largest clonotypes hold about 9.4% of the sample.

The V end loses 9 bases and the J end loses 0 bases, and a stretch of 11 bases separates them. The CDR3 sequence holds 14 residues, the cysteine and phenylalanine included. Only the CDR3 portion is preserved as DNA: 42 bases, with reading frame beginning at the first base. Per the germline V gene (reference sequence), SEHNR is the CDR1 and FQNEAQ is the CDR2. This TCR was recovered from a woman aged 80 or older with acute or convalescent COVID-19. The chain is assembled from TRBV7-9 and TRBJ1-4; possibly the D gene is TRBD1, per 5 matching bases. The sequenced sample consisted of peripheral blood. The CDR3 region reads CASRQGTTNEKLFF. The DNA sequence is TGTGCCAGTCGTCAGGGTACAACTAATGAAAAACTGTTTTTT.